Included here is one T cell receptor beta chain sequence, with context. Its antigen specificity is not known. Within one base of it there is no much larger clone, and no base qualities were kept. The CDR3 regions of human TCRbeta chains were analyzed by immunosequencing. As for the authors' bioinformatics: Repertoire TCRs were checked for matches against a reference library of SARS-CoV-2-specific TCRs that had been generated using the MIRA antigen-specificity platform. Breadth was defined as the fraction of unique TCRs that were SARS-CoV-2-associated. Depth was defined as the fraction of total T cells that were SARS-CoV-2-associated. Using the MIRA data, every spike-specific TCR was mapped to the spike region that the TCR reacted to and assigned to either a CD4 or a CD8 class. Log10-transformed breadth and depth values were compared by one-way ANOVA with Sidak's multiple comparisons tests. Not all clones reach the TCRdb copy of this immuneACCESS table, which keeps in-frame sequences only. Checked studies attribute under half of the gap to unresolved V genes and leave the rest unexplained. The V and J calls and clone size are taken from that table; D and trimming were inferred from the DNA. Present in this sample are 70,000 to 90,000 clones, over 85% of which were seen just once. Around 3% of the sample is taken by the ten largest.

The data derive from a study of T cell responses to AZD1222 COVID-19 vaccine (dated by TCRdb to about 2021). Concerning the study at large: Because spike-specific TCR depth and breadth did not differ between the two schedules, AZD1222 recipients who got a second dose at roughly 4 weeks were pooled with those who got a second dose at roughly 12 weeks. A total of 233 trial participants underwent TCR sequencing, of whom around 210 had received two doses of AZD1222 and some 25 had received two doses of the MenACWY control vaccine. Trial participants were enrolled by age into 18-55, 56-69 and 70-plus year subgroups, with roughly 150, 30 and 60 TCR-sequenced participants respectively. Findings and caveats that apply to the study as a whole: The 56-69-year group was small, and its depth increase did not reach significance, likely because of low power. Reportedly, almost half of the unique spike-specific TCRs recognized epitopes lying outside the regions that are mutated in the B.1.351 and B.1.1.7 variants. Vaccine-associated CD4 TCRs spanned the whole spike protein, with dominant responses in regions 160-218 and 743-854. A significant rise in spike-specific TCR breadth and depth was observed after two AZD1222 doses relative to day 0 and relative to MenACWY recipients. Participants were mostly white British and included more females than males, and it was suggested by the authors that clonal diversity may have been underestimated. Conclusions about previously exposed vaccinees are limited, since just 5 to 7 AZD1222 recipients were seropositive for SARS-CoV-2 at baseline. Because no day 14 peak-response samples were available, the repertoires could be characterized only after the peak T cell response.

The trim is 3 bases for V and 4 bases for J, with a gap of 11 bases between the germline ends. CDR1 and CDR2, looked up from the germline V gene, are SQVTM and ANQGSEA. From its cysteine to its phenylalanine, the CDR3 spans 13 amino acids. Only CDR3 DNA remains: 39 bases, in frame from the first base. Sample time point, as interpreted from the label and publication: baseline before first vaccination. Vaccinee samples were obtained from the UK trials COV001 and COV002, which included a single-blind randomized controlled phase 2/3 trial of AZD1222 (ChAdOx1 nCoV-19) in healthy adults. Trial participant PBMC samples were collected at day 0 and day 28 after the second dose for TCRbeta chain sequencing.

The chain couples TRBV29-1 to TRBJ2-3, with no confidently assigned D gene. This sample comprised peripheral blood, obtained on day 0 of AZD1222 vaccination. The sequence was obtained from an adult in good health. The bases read TGCAGCGTTGAGGAATTAGAATCAGATACGCAGTATTTT. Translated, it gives CSVEELESDTQYF.